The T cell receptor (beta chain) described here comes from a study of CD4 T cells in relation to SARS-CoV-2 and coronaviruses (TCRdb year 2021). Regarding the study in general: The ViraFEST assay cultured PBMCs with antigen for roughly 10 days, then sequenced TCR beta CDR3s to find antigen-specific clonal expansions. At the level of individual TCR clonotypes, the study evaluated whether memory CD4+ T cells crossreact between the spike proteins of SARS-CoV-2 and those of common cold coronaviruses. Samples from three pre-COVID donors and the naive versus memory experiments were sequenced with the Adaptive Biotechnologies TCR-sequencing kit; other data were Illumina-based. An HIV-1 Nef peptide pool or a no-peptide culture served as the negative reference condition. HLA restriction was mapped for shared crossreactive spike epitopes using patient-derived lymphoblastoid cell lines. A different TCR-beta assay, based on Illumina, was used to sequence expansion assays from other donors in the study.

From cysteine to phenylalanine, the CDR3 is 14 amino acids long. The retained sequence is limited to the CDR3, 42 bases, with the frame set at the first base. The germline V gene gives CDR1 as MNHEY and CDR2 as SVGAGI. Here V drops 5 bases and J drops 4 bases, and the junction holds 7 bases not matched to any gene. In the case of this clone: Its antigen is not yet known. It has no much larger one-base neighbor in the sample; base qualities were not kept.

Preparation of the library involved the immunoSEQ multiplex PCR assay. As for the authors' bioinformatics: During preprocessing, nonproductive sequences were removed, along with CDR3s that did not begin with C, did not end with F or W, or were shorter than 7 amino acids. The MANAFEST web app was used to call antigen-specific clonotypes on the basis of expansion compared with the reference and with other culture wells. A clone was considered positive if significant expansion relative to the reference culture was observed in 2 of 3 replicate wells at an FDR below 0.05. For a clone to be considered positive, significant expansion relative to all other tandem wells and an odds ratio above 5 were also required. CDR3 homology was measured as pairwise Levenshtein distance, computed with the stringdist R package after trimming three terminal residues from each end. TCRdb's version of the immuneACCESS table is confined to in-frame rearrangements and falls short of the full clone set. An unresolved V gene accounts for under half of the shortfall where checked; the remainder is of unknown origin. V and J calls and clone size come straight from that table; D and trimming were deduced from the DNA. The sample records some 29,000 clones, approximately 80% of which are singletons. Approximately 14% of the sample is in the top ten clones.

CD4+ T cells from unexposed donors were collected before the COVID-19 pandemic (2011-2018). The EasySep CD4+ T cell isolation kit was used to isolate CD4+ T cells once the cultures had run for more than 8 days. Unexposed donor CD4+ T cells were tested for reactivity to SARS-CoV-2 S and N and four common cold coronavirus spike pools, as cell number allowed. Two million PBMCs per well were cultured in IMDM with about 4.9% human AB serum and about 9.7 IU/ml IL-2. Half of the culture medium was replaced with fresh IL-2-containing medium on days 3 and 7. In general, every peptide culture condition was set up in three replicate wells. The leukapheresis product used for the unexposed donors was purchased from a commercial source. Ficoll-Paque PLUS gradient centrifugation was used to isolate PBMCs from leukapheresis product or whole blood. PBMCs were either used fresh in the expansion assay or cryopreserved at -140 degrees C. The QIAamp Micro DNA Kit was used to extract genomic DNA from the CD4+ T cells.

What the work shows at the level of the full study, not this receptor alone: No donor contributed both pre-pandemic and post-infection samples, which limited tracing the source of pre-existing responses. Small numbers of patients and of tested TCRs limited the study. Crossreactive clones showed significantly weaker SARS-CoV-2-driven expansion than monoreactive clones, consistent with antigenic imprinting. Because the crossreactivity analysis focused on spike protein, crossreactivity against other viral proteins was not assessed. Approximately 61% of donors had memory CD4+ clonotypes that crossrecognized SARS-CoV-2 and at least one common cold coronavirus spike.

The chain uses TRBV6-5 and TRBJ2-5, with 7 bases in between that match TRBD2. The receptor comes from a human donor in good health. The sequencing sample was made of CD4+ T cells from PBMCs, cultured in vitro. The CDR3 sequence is CASSRGLDTETQYF. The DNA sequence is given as TGTGCCAGCAGTCGAGGACTAGATACAGAGACCCAGTACTTC.